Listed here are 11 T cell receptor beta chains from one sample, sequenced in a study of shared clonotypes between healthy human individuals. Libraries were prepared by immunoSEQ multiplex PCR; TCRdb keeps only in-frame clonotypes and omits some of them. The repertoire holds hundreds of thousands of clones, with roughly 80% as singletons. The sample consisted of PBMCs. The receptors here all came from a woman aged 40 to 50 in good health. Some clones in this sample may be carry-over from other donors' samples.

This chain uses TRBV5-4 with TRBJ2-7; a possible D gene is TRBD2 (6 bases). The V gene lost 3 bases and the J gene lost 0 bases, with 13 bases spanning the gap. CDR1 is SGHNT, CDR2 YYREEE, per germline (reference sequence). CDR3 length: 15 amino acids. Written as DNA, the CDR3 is TGTGCCAGCAGCTCCAGCGGGCCGCGCTCCTACGAGCAGTACTTC. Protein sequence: CASSSSGPRSYEQYF.

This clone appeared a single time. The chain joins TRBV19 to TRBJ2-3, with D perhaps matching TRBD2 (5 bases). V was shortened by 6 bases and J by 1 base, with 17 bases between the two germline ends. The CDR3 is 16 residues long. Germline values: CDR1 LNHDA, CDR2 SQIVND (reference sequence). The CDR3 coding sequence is TGTGCCAGTAGGACACCCCGCAGCGGTCGCACAGATACGCAGTATTTT. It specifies CASRTPRSGRTDTQYF. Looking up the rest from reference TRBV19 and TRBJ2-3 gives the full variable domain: DGGITQSPKYLFRKEGQNVTLSCEQNLNHDAMYWYRQDPGQGLRLIYYSQIVNDFQKGDIAEGYSVSREKKESFPLTVTSAQKNPTAFYLCASRTPRSGRTDTQYFGPGTRLTVL.

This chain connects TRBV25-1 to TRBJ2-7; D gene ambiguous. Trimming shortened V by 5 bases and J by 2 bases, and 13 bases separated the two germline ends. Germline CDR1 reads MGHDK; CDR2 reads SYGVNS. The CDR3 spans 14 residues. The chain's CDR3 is CASSLSVVPYEQYF. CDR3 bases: TGTGCCAGCAGTCTCTCTGTGGTGCCCTACGAGCAGTACTTC.

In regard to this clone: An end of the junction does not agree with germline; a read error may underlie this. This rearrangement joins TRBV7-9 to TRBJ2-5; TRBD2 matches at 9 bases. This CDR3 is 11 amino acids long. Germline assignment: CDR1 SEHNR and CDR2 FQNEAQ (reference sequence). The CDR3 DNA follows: TGTGCCAGCAGGGGCGGGAGGGATCCCGACTTC. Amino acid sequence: CASRGGRDPDF.

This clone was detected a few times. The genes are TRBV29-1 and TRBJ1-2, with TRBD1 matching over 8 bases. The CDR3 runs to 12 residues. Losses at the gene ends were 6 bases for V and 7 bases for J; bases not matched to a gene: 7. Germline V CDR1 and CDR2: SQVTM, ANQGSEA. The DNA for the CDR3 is TGCAGCGTCTCGGACAGGGCTACTGGCTACACCTTC. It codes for CSVSDRATGYTF. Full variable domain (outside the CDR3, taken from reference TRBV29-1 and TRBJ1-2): SAVISQKPSRDICQRGTSLTIQCQVDSQVTMMFWYRQQPGQSLTLIATANQGSEATYESGFVIDKFPISRPNLTFSTLTVSNMSPEDSSIYLCSVSDRATGYTFGSGTRLTVV.

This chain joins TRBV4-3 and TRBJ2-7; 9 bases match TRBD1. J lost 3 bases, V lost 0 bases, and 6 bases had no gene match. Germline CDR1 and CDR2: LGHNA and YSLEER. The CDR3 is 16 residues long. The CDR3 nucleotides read TGCGCCAGCAGCCAAGATTGGACAGGGGCCTTCTACGAGCAGTACTTC. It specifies CASSQDWTGAFYEQYF.

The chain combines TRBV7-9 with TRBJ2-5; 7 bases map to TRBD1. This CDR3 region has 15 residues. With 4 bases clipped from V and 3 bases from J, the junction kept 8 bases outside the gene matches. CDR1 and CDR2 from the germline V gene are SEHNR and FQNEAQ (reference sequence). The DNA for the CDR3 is TGTGCCAGCAGCTACCCAAACAGGGGAGAAGAGACCCAGTACTTC. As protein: CASSYPNRGEETQYF.

This CDR3 is CASSDPGHYEQYF. CDR3 nucleotide sequence: TGTGCCAGTAGTGACCCCGGGCACTACGAGCAGTACTTC. The chain employs TRBV19 and TRBJ2-7; D is unresolved. The CDR3 is 13 residues long. CDR1 and CDR2 from the germline V gene are LNHDA and SQIVND (reference sequence). V was pared by 5 bases and J by 3 bases, with 11 bases between.

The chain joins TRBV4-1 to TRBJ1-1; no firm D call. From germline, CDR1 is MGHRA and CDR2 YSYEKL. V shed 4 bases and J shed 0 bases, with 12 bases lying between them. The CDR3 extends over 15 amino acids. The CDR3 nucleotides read TGCGCCAGCAGCCTCTTACTCGTCCTGAACACTGAAGCTTTCTTT. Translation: CASSLLLVLNTEAFF.

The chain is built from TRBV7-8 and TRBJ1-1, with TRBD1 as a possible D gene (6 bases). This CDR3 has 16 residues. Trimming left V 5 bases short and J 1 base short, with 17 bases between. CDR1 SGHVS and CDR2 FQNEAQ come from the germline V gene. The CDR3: CASSPATGFKNTEAFF. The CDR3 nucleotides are TGTGCCAGCAGCCCGGCGACAGGCTTTAAGAACACTGAAGCTTTCTTT.

The CDR3 is CASRPGQSNEKLFF. CDR3 coding DNA: TGTGCCAGCAGACCGGGACAGTCGAATGAAAAACTGTTTTTT. The V and J genes are TRBV28 and TRBJ1-4; TRBD1 agrees at 7 bases. CDR3 length: 14 residues. The germline V gene has CDR1 MDHEN and CDR2 SYDVKM. V shed 6 bases, J shed 5 bases, and the junction held 6 bases outside the gene matches. Looking up the rest from reference TRBV28 and TRBJ1-4 gives the full variable domain: DVKVTQSSRYLVKRTGEKVFLECVQDMDHENMFWYRQDPGLGLRLIYFSYDVKMKEKGDIPEGYSVSREKKERFSLILESASTNQTSMYLCASRPGQSNEKLFFGSGTQLSVL.